This entry concerns a single T cell receptor (beta chain). Each CDR3 protein is one row after TCRdb ran MiXCR on the 5' RACE reads. The table includes about 49,000 distinct CDR3 sequences, 9% to 15% detected once. Looked up from germline, CDR1 is DFQATT and CDR2 is SNEGSKA (reference sequence). V lost 4 bases and J lost 5; bases outside the gene matches: 11. The CDR3 has 16 amino acids. This record comes from a study of early T cells in non-severe SARS-CoV-2 infection. The material sequenced was whole blood, taken at baseline. The V and J genes are TRBV20-1 and TRBJ2-1, with 10 bases aligning to TRBD2. The receptor's source is an adult who was a healthcare worker with PCR-confirmed SARS-CoV-2 infection or an uninfected control (not recorded which). The CDR3 spells CSAIPAASGSDNEQFF. CDR3 DNA sequence: TGCAGTGCTATCCCGGCGGCTAGCGGGAGCGACAATGAGCAGTTCTTC.